One sample yielded the 21 T cell receptor beta chains listed below, sequenced in a study of Ad26.COV2.S vaccination and SARS-CoV-2 variants. The protocol was immunoSEQ multiplex PCR, while the TCRdb copy is restricted to in-frame clones and leaves out a portion. The sample includes some 320,000 clones, over 80% of them seen just once. Treatment: around 19 received Ad26.COV2.S at low or high dose, single or two shots; several received placebo; per-sample allocation not given. The study sampled participants on day 63 after the first vaccine or placebo injection. This sample comprised peripheral blood, obtained in a trial of Ad26.COV2.S vaccine versus placebo. These receptors all stem from a person aged 18-65 years who received the Ad26.COV2.S COVID-19 vaccine or a placebo.

The rearrangement links TRBV6-1 to TRBJ1-5, with TRBD1 matching over 8 bases. The CDR3 length is 17 residues. With 4 bases clipped from V and 0 bases from J, the junction kept 8 bases outside the gene matches. Germline V CDR1 and CDR2: MNHNS, SASEGT. CDR3 protein: CASSVRQGADSNQPQHF. CDR3 bases: TGTGCCAGCAGTGTCCGCCAGGGGGCCGATAGCAATCAGCCCCAGCATTTT.

This clone has just one count. The chain joins TRBV19 to TRBJ2-2; TRBD2 might be the D (6 bases). Germline V lookup: CDR1 LNHDA, CDR2 SQIVND (reference sequence). This CDR3 region has 15 residues. Trimming removed 8 bases from V and 6 bases from J, with 19 bases in between. CDR3 protein: CASAPGTLAAGELFF. The CDR3 DNA sequence: TGTGCCAGTGCCCCCGGGACTTTAGCCGCCGGGGAGCTGTTTTTT.

The V gene is TRBV2, the J gene TRBJ1-5; 8 bases map to TRBD1. V was clipped by 3 bases and J by 2 bases; unmatched bases: 3. Germline-derived CDR1 and CDR2 are SNHLY and FYNNEI. The CDR3 length is 15 residues. CDR3 nucleotides: TGTGCCAGCAGTGATCAGACAGGGGGCAATCAGCCCCAGCATTTT. Protein product: CASSDQTGGNQPQHF. Combining the CDR3 with reference TRBV2 and TRBJ1-5 gives the whole variable domain EPEVTQTPSHQVTQMGQEVILRCVPISNHLYFYWYRQILGQKVEFLVSFYNNEISEKSEIFDDQFSVERPDGSNFTLKIRSTKLEDSAMYFCASSDQTGGNQPQHFGDGTRLSIL.

This chain connects TRBV28 to TRBJ2-5, with a tentative D call TRBD1 (5 bases). Germline CDR1 is MDHEN and CDR2 is SYDVKM. Between the trimmed V and J ends, which lost 7 bases and 3 bases, there was a span of 18 bases. The CDR3 sequence is 15 residues long. In DNA, the CDR3 is TGTGCCAGCACCCTAAGGATTGGGGCAGAAGAGACCCAGTACTTC. Encoded protein: CASTLRIGAEETQYF.

The V gene is TRBV19, the J gene TRBJ2-5; D is ambiguous. The CDR3 runs 12 residues. Germline CDR1 LNHDA, CDR2 SQIVND (reference sequence). Trimming shortened V by 5 bases and J by 5 bases, and 9 bases separated the two germline ends. The chain's CDR3 is CASSPPRETQYF. CDR3 bases: TGTGCCAGTAGTCCTCCAAGGGAGACCCAGTACTTC. Supplemented by reference TRBV19 and TRBJ2-5, the full variable domain reads DGGITQSPKYLFRKEGQNVTLSCEQNLNHDAMYWYRQDPGQGLRLIYYSQIVNDFQKGDIAEGYSVSREKKESFPLTVTSAQKNPTAFYLCASSPPRETQYFGPGTRLLVL.

The gene calls are TRBV19 and TRBJ1-1; D is possibly TRBD1 (5 bases). From germline, CDR1 is LNHDA and CDR2 SQIVND (reference sequence). The CDR3 extends over 16 amino acids. The germline V and J ends were trimmed by 2 bases and 0 bases, with 13 bases remaining between them. CDR3 nucleotide sequence: TGTGCCAGTAGTATATGGGGCACAGTAATGAACACTGAAGCTTTCTTT. The encoded protein is CASSIWGTVMNTEAFF.

V and J are TRBV28 and TRBJ2-2, with 7 bases aligning to TRBD2. Germline values: CDR1 MDHEN, CDR2 SYDVKM. V shed 5 bases and J 10 bases; nucleotides not matched to a gene: 10. CDR3 length: 14 amino acids. The CDR3 loop is CASSAGPGREELFF. The CDR3 DNA sequence: TGTGCCAGCAGTGCTGGCCCGGGGAGGGAGGAGCTGTTTTTT.

This chain uses TRBV20-1 with TRBJ1-1, with a possible D match to TRBD1 (6 bases). In germline, CDR1 is DFQATT, CDR2 SNEGSKA (reference sequence). Trimming cost V 3 bases and J 4 bases, with 15 bases left between them. CDR3 length: 14 amino acids. Here the CDR3 reads CSASKGGWSTEAFF. CDR3 DNA sequence: TGCAGTGCTAGTAAGGGGGGTTGGAGCACTGAAGCTTTCTTT.

The chain has TRBV7-2 and TRBJ1-5; no definite D call. CDR3 length: 13 amino acids. The V gene lost 5 bases and the J gene lost 2 bases, with 7 bases spanning the gap. Germline-derived CDR1 and CDR2 are SGHTA and FQGNSA. CDR3 coding DNA: TGTGCCAGCAGCCCTAATCGCAATCAGCCCCAGCATTTT. Its translation is CASSPNRNQPQHF.

The gene calls are TRBV6-5 and TRBJ1-2; the D gene is possibly TRBD1 (5 bases). CDR3 length: 13 residues. Trimming pared 6 bases from V and 4 bases from J, leaving 12 bases between. Germline CDR1 reads MNHEY; CDR2 reads SVGAGI. This CDR3 is CASRPSGSYGYTF. The CDR3, as DNA: TGTGCCAGCAGGCCCTCAGGGTCCTATGGCTACACCTTC.

The chain couples TRBV4-1 to TRBJ1-5; D possibly corresponds to TRBD1 (6 bases). The CDR3 extends over 15 amino acids. Germline V gene lookup returns CDR1 MGHRA and CDR2 YSYEKL. Trimming shortened V by 4 bases and J by 5 bases, and 15 bases separated the two germline ends. CDR3 DNA: TGCGCCAGCAGCCGCGCCAACAGGGTGGATCAGCCCCAGCATTTT. It translates to CASSRANRVDQPQHF.

In its sample, this clone was seen once. V gene TRBV28 combines with J gene TRBJ1-1, with 11 bases matching TRBD1. V lost 6 bases to trimming and J lost 7 bases; unmatched junction nucleotides: 7. Germline V gives CDR1 MDHEN, CDR2 SYDVKM. The CDR3 runs 14 residues. In DNA form, the CDR3 reads TGTGCCAGCAGGGGGACAGGGGGAAAGGGTGAAGCTTTCTTT. This codes for CASRGTGGKGEAFF.

The chain links TRBV5-8 to TRBJ1-1; D ambiguous. Germline V gene sequence: CDR1 SGHTS, CDR2 YDEGEE. The V end was cut by 4 bases, the J end by 1 base, with 8 bases between. CDR3 length equals 13 residues. The CDR3 DNA is TGTGCCAGCAGCCCGGAGGCGAACACTGAAGCTTTCTTT. It specifies CASSPEANTEAFF. The entire variable domain, with the rest obtained from reference TRBV5-8 and TRBJ1-1, is as follows: EAGVTQSPTHLIKTRGQQATLRCSPISGHTSVYWYQQALGLGLQFLLWYDEGEERNRGNFPPRFSGRQFPNYSSELNVNALELEDSALYLCASSPEANTEAFFGQGTRLTVV.

In nucleotides, the CDR3 is TGTGCCAGCAGCCAAGGACTAGCGGGGGGGCGAAGGAACACCGGGGAGCTGTTTTTT. Protein product: CASSQGLAGGRRNTGELFF. This rearrangement joins TRBV7-2 to TRBJ2-2; TRBD2 matches 15 bases. V shed 5 bases, J shed 1 base, and the junction held 8 bases outside the gene matches. In germline, CDR1 is SGHTA, CDR2 FQGNSA. The CDR3 length is 19 residues.

The rearrangement joins TRBV14 to TRBJ1-6; D remains unclear. This CDR3 comprises 15 residues. Trimming shortened V by 2 bases and J by 7 bases, and 12 bases separated the two germline ends. Germline loops: CDR1 SGHDN, CDR2 FVKESK. The CDR3 here is CASSQISGANSPLHF. For the CDR3, the DNA is TGTGCCAGCAGCCAAATATCAGGAGCGAATTCACCCCTCCACTTT. Full variable domain (rest looked up from reference TRBV14 and TRBJ1-6): EAGVTQFPSHSVIEKGQTVTLRCDPISGHDNLYWYRRVMGKEIKFLLHFVKESKQDESGMPNNRFLAERTGGTYSTLKVQPAELEDSGVYFCASSQISGANSPLHFGNGTRLTVT.

The chain recombines TRBV5-1 with TRBJ2-5, with D perhaps being TRBD1 or TRBD2 (6 bases each). The CDR3 loop spans 14 amino acids. Per the germline V gene, CDR1 is SGHRS and CDR2 is YFSETQ. V lost 3 bases, J lost 5 bases, and 14 bases lay in between. This chain's CDR3 is CASSYYGGHETQYF. The CDR3 coding sequence is TGCGCCAGCAGCTACTACGGGGGCCACGAGACCCAGTACTTC.

The V gene is TRBV6-5, the J gene TRBJ1-2; D is unclear. Germline loops: CDR1 MNHEY, CDR2 SVGAGI. This CDR3 is 14 amino acids long. V dropped 0 bases and J dropped 5 bases, with 10 bases sitting between them. The CDR3 region has the DNA TGTGCCAGCAGTTACTCGAGGGCAGATTATGGCTACACCTTC. Encoded protein: CASSYSRADYGYTF.

This clone has a handful of counts. This rearrangement joins TRBV5-1 to TRBJ1-2, with TRBD1 identical over 7 bases. V gave up 4 bases and J gave up 2 bases; unmatched junction bases: 5. CDR1 is SGHRS and CDR2 is YFSETQ in the germline V gene. This CDR3 has 14 residues. CDR3 sequence (DNA): TGCGCCAGCAGCCCCACGACAGGGAACTATGGCTACACCTTC. This translates into CASSPTTGNYGYTF.

The CDR3 nucleotides are TGTGCCAGTAGTACCTCGGGACTCGCATACAATGAGCAGTTCTTC. It translates to CASSTSGLAYNEQFF. The chain recombines TRBV19 with TRBJ2-1; the D gene is possibly TRBD2 (6 bases). Trimming took 4 bases from V and 4 from J, leaving 14 bases between them. The CDR3 covers 15 residues. Looked up from germline, CDR1 is LNHDA and CDR2 is SQIVND (reference sequence).

The rearrangement links TRBV24-1 to TRBJ2-1; D is unresolved. This CDR3 comprises 15 residues. Germline CDR1 and CDR2: KGHDR and SFDVKD. V lost 4 bases and J lost 6, with 15 bases in between. The CDR3 is CATSEVRASLNEQFF. The DNA for the CDR3 is TGTGCCACCAGTGAAGTAAGGGCATCGCTCAATGAGCAGTTCTTC.

The CDR3 nucleotides read TGTGCCAGCAGCTCACACAGGGCGGACACTGAAGCTTTCTTT. It is translated as CASSSHRADTEAFF. The J gene is TRBJ1-1, the V gene TRBV7-2, with a possible D match to TRBD1 (6 bases). V shed 4 bases and J shed 3 bases, with 12 bases lying between them. Germline CDR1 SGHTA, CDR2 FQGNSA. This CDR3 is 14 amino acids long.